This entry describes one T cell receptor (beta chain). Its target is not known. The entry originates in a study of cytomegalovirus exposure and HLA in healthy donors. Study-level findings and limits: Reports indicate that TCR beta sequences accurately predicted the HLA-A and HLA-B alleles of most subjects.

PCR involved 60 Vbeta and 13 Jbeta primers. Data came from immunoSEQ multiplex PCR; TCRdb stores just in-frame clones and leaves some out. The sample lists 90,000 to 130,000 clones; 70% to 80% were seen once. The sequence was collected from a woman between 18 and 29 years old in good health and CMV-seropositive. Sequenced input: PBMCs.

The CDR3 DNA reads as TGTGCCAGTAGTGGCAGAGGACAGGGGGCTCCCTTGAACACTGAAGCTTTCTTT. Protein: CASSGRGQGAPLNTEAFF. This chain joins TRBV19 and TRBJ1-1; TRBD1 aligns across 11 bases. V dropped 5 bases and J dropped 0; count of bases not matched to a gene: 11. The CDR3 covers 18 residues. CDR1 LNHDA and CDR2 SQIVND come from the germline V gene (reference sequence).